Following are 31 T cell receptor beta chains from one sample sequenced in a study of Tregs in tolerant kidney transplant recipients. The assay was immunoSEQ multiplex PCR, and TCRdb's table has in-frame clones only and misses some. This table holds 85,000 to 100,000 clones, roughly 93% found once. Sample: CD4+ T cells from blood, taken before the transplant. These receptors originate from a human donor who received a combined kidney and bone marrow transplant.

The rearrangement joins TRBV27 to TRBJ2-7, with 9 bases that match TRBD2. V lost 3 bases and J lost 2; bases outside the gene matches: 11. CDR1 and CDR2 from the germline V gene are MNHEY and SMNVEV (reference sequence). This CDR3 comprises 17 residues. CDR3 sequence reads: CASSLSRGGLGPYEQYF. CDR3 in DNA: TGTGCCAGCAGTTTGTCGCGGGGGGGCCTCGGACCCTACGAGCAGTACTTC.

The rearrangement joins TRBV14 to TRBJ1-1, with 8 bases aligning to TRBD1. This CDR3 has 16 residues. Germline CDR1 reads SGHDN; CDR2 reads FVKESK. V lost 3 bases to trimming and J lost 1 base; unmatched junction nucleotides: 7. In nucleotides, the CDR3 is TGTGCCAGCAGCCATAAAGTCAGGGGGCCGAACACTGAAGCTTTCTTT. It encodes CASSHKVRGPNTEAFF.

The rearrangement joins TRBV19 to TRBJ2-2, with TRBD2 matching 9 bases. The CDR3 sequence is 17 residues long. With V trimmed by 3 bases and J by 3 bases, 8 bases remained unmatched. The germline V gene has CDR1 LNHDA and CDR2 SQIVND (reference sequence). The CDR3 region has the DNA TGTGCCAGTAGTATTCAAACCGGGACTAGCTACACCGGGGAGCTGTTTTTT. It codes for CASSIQTGTSYTGELFF. The complete variable domain, with remaining parts taken from reference TRBV19 and TRBJ2-2, reads DGGITQSPKYLFRKEGQNVTLSCEQNLNHDAMYWYRQDPGQGLRLIYYSQIVNDFQKGDIAEGYSVSREKKESFPLTVTSAQKNPTAFYLCASSIQTGTSYTGELFFGEGSRLTVL.

The V call is TRBV7-9, the J call TRBJ2-3; perhaps TRBD2 as D (5 bases). Trimming removed 2 bases from V and 6 bases from J, with 15 bases in between. CDR1 and CDR2 from the germline V gene are SEHNR and FQNEAQ (reference sequence). This CDR3 contains 15 residues. Here the CDR3 DNA reads TGTGCCAGCAGCTTACATGGCGGACTCGGGGATACGCAGTATTTT. This translates into CASSLHGGLGDTQYF.

The chain employs TRBV5-4 and TRBJ2-2; D gene unclear. Germline CDR1 and CDR2: SGHNT and YYREEE (reference sequence). This CDR3 comprises 12 residues. With 0 bases removed from V and 8 bases from J, the gap between germline ends came to 5 bases. The DNA of the CDR3 is TGTGCCAGCAGCTTGGTTCAGGGGGAGCTGTTTTTT. This codes for CASSLVQGELFF.

J is TRBJ2-1 and V is TRBV10-3, with TRBD1 identical over 9 bases. This CDR3 has 18 amino acids. V gave up 0 bases and J gave up 8 bases; unmatched junction bases: 14. CDR1 and CDR2 from the germline V gene are ENHRY and SYGVKD. CDR3 DNA: TGTGCCATCAGTGAGTCGCTGGGGACCCCGGGACAGGGCGATGAGCAGTTCTTC. This codes for CAISESLGTPGQGDEQFF.

Only one count was recorded for this clone. The chain combines TRBV11-2 with TRBJ2-5; 12 bases agree with TRBD2. Unmatched junction bases numbered 4, after V lost 4 bases and J lost 1 base. From germline, CDR1 is SGHAT and CDR2 FQNNGV. CDR3 size: 16 residues. The DNA of the CDR3 is TGTGCCAGCAGCTCAGGGACTAGCGGGTTCCAAGAGACCCAGTACTTC. Its translation is CASSSGTSGFQETQYF.

The chain recombines TRBV11-1 with TRBJ2-2; maybe TRBD1 (5 bases). Between the trimmed V and J ends, which lost 5 bases and 6 bases, there was a span of 19 bases. The CDR3 runs to 16 residues. In germline, CDR1 is SGHAT, CDR2 FQDESV (reference sequence). CDR3 nucleotide sequence: TGTGCCAGCAGCGTAGGCGCTAGGGGCATCGCCGGGGAGCTGTTTTTT. Protein product: CASSVGARGIAGELFF.

In the case of this clone: At one of its ends the junction is not consistent with the germline gene, which may arise from a read error. The CDR3 loop is CASSPGHRVYGYIF. The CDR3 region has the DNA TGTGCCAGCTCACCCGGGCACAGGGTGTATGGCTACATCTTC. This chain joins TRBV18 and TRBJ1-2; a weak D match, TRBD1 (6 bases). The length of the CDR3 is 14 residues. Germline-derived CDR1 and CDR2 are KGHSH and LQKENI.

The rearrangement joins TRBV5-1 to TRBJ1-6; no clear D. Per germline, CDR1 SGHRS and CDR2 YFSETQ. The CDR3 totals 13 residues. Trimming removed 5 bases from V and 10 bases from J, with 13 bases in between. The CDR3 loop is CASRREVKSPLHF. CDR3 bases: TGCGCCAGCAGACGGGAAGTTAAGTCACCCCTCCACTTT.

The table lists this clone with a count of one. The V gene is TRBV5-1, the J gene TRBJ2-1, with 15 bases identical to TRBD2. CDR1 is SGHRS and CDR2 is YFSETQ in the germline V gene. V lost 0 bases and J lost 10; bases outside the gene matches: 11. CDR3 length equals 18 residues. The CDR3, as DNA: TGCGCCAGCAGCTTGGGGACTAGCGGGAGGGCCCGTGTTTGGGAGCAGTTCTTC. The encoded protein is CASSLGTSGRARVWEQFF.

Note on this clone: Other DNA sequences in the sample encode the same CDR3. The chain combines TRBV6-1 with TRBJ1-2; D is ambiguous. From germline, CDR1 is MNHNS and CDR2 SASEGT. The CDR3 contains 14 residues. The germline V and J ends were trimmed by 2 bases and 4 bases, with 11 bases remaining between them. CDR3 in amino acids: CASSELGSRYGYTF. As DNA, the CDR3 is TGTGCCAGCAGTGAATTGGGCAGTCGCTATGGCTACACCTTC.

This clone was seen a single time. The chain employs TRBV6-5 and TRBJ2-7, with 8 bases fitting TRBD2. The CDR3 contains 14 residues. J lost 9 bases, V lost 2 bases, and 9 bases had no gene match. CDR1 is MNHEY, CDR2 SVGAGI, per germline. The DNA of the CDR3 is TGTGCCAGCAGTTACGGGGTAGCGGGATCAGTGCAGTACTTC. As protein: CASSYGVAGSVQYF.

The J gene is TRBJ2-1, the V gene TRBV19; possibly TRBD2 for D (5 bases). Trimming left V 1 base short and J 6 bases short, with 10 bases between. CDR1 is LNHDA, CDR2 SQIVND, per germline (reference sequence). The CDR3 is made up of 14 amino acids. CDR3 loop: CASSIAGFGNEQFF. DNA of the CDR3: TGTGCCAGTAGTATAGCGGGGTTTGGCAATGAGCAGTTCTTC.

The chain recombines TRBV5-1 with TRBJ1-4, with TRBD1 identical over 8 bases. Germline values: CDR1 SGHRS, CDR2 YFSETQ. The CDR3 runs to 16 residues. J lost 3 bases, V lost 0 bases, and 4 bases had no gene match. CDR3 sequence (DNA): TGCGCCAGCAGCTTGGGCAGGGGGCCTTCTAATGAAAAACTGTTTTTT. Its protein is CASSLGRGPSNEKLFF.

This chain connects TRBV7-2 to TRBJ2-7, with D perhaps matching TRBD1 (6 bases). V was clipped by 2 bases and J by 4 bases, with 15 bases between them. CDR1 is SGHTA, CDR2 FQGNSA, per germline. CDR3 length equals 15 residues. The CDR3 DNA sequence: TGTGCCAGCAGCTTATCCACAGGGTTTAGGTACGAGCAGTACTTC. Translated, it gives CASSLSTGFRYEQYF.

The J gene is TRBJ1-5, the V gene TRBV7-2, with a possible D match to TRBD1 (6 bases). The V and J ends lost 5 bases and 1 base respectively, with 9 bases between them. Per germline, CDR1 SGHTA and CDR2 FQGNSA. There are 14 residues in the CDR3. The DNA of the CDR3 is TGTGCCAGCAGCCCTGGGACAAGCAATCAGCCCCAGCATTTT. Its protein is CASSPGTSNQPQHF.

The chain carries TRBV28 and TRBJ1-6; unclear D gene. CDR1 is MDHEN, CDR2 SYDVKM, per germline. The CDR3 loop spans 15 amino acids. Trimming cost V 9 bases and J 1 base, with 13 bases left between them. The CDR3 DNA follows: TGTGCCAGTCGTAAGCCGGGTTCCTATAATTCACCCCTCCACTTT. It yields the protein CASRKPGSYNSPLHF.

The V gene is TRBV6-6, the J gene TRBJ2-7; D not resolved. CDR1 is MNHNY, CDR2 SVGAGI, per germline (reference sequence). The V gene lost 11 bases and the J gene lost 5 bases, with 16 bases spanning the gap. The CDR3 totals 12 residues. Written as DNA, the CDR3 is TGTGCCGCGGCACGGAAGGTCCACGAGCAGTACTTC. Protein sequence: CAAARKVHEQYF.

This sequence joins TRBV7-3 and TRBJ1-2; D ambiguous. Trimming left V 5 bases short and J 4 bases short, with 17 bases between. Germline values: CDR1 SGHTA, CDR2 FQGTGA. The CDR3 loop spans 15 amino acids. CDR3 bases: TGTGCCAGCAGCGCCTCCGGAGCACCGGGCTATGGCTACACCTTC. Encoded protein: CASSASGAPGYGYTF.

This chain links TRBV5-1 with TRBJ2-3; D perhaps matches TRBD2 (5 bases). CDR1 SGHRS and CDR2 YFSETQ come from the germline V gene. Trimming took off 8 bases at V and 0 bases at J, with 13 bases between the two ends. The CDR3 has 14 amino acids. CDR3 sequence (DNA): TGCGCCAGTAGACCGGGAAGAAGCACAGATACGCAGTATTTT. Amino acids: CASRPGRSTDTQYF.

The gene calls are TRBV14 and TRBJ1-3; the D gene is possibly TRBD1 (5 bases). The germline V gene has CDR1 SGHDN and CDR2 FVKESK. The CDR3 covers 16 residues. Trimming stripped 1 base from V and 4 bases from J, with 14 bases between. CDR3 sequence (DNA): TGTGCCAGCAGCCAAGCCGTAGGGGCGCGCGGAAACACCATATATTTT. This encodes CASSQAVGARGNTIYF. Combining the CDR3 with reference TRBV14 and TRBJ1-3 gives the whole variable domain EAGVTQFPSHSVIEKGQTVTLRCDPISGHDNLYWYRRVMGKEIKFLLHFVKESKQDESGMPNNRFLAERTGGTYSTLKVQPAELEDSGVYFCASSQAVGARGNTIYFGEGSWLTVV.

The chain couples TRBV4-1 to TRBJ2-1; no clear D gene. Trimming took 1 base from V and 4 from J, leaving 8 bases between them. Germline V gene sequence: CDR1 MGHRA, CDR2 YSYEKL. The CDR3 is 14 amino acids. The DNA of the CDR3 is TGCGCCAGCAGCCAAGTCTACCCTTACAATGAGCAGTTCTTC. Translated: CASSQVYPYNEQFF.

The chain has TRBV7-3 and TRBJ2-5, with 8 bases aligning to TRBD2. This CDR3 is built from 15 residues. CDR1 and CDR2 from the germline V gene are SGHTA and FQGTGA. Trimming removed 5 bases from V and 5 bases from J; junction bases left unmatched: 10. The CDR3 spells CASSKQSGRPETQYF. The CDR3 nucleotides are TGTGCCAGCAGCAAACAGAGCGGGAGACCCGAGACCCAGTACTTC.

The chain links TRBV30 to TRBJ2-1; 12 bases match TRBD2. The germline V gene encodes CDR1 GTSNPN and CDR2 SVGIG (reference sequence). The CDR3 length is 15 residues. Unmatched junction bases numbered 2, after V lost 0 bases and J lost 5 bases. The CDR3 DNA reads as TGTGCCTGGAGTGTTAGACTAGCGGGGGACAATGAGCAGTTCTTC. This sequence encodes CAWSVRLAGDNEQFF.

DNA of the CDR3: TGTGCAAGTCGCTCCCAATCCCTATACGGGACTAGTTGTAGATACGAGCAGTACTTC. It specifies CASRSQSLYGTSCRYEQYF. The chain has TRBV12-2 and TRBJ2-7; the table's D call, TRBD2, was not checked against the DNA. TRBV12-2 is listed as a pseudogene. There are 19 residues in the CDR3.

The rearrangement joins TRBV7-2 to TRBJ1-1; no firm D call. This CDR3 is built from 14 residues. V gave up 5 bases and J gave up 3 bases, with 13 bases separating them. Germline CDR1 reads SGHTA; CDR2 reads FQGNSA. This chain's CDR3 is CASSLDGRHTEAFF. The CDR3 DNA sequence: TGTGCCAGCAGCCTAGATGGCAGGCACACTGAAGCTTTCTTT.

This clone showed up just a few times. The rearrangement links TRBV10-3 to TRBJ2-7; a weak D match, TRBD1 (5 bases). This CDR3 contains 11 residues. V was pared by 6 bases and J by 3 bases, with 6 bases between. Looked up from germline, CDR1 is ENHRY and CDR2 is SYGVKD. The CDR3: CAIRDNYEQYF. Written as DNA, the CDR3 is TGTGCCATCAGGGACAACTACGAGCAGTACTTC.

The CDR3: CASSLGLASNNEQFF. The CDR3, as DNA: TGTGCCAGCAGCTTAGGACTAGCGTCTAACAATGAGCAGTTCTTC. This rearrangement joins TRBV11-1 to TRBJ2-1; the match to TRBD2 covers 8 bases. Germline CDR1 and CDR2: SGHAT and FQDESV (reference sequence). The CDR3 consists of 15 residues. J was trimmed by 5 bases and V by 1 base; bases with no gene match: 4. The full variable domain, completed using reference TRBV11-1 and TRBJ2-1, is EAEVAQSPRYKITEKSQAVAFWCDPISGHATLYWYRQILGQGPELLVQFQDESVVDDSQLPKDRFSAERLKGVDSTLKIQPAELGDSAMYLCASSLGLASNNEQFFGPGTRLTVL.

The chain carries TRBV18 and TRBJ2-1; weak D call: TRBD1 (5 bases). Per the germline V gene, CDR1 is KGHSH and CDR2 is LQKENI. Trimming cost V 0 bases and J 1 base, with 10 bases left between them. The CDR3 sequence is 16 residues long. CDR3 bases: TGTGCCAGCTCACCACCCAGGCAGGGATCCTACAATGAGCAGTTCTTC. Protein product: CASSPPRQGSYNEQFF.

The genes are TRBV9 and TRBJ2-3; a weak D match, TRBD2 (6 bases). V lost 1 base, J lost 0 bases, and 9 bases lay in between. The CDR3 has 15 amino acids. Germline assignment: CDR1 SGDLS and CDR2 YYNGEE. The CDR3 DNA reads as TGTGCCAGCAGCGTACTAGCGTCTAGCACAGATACGCAGTATTTT. Translation: CASSVLASSTDTQYF.